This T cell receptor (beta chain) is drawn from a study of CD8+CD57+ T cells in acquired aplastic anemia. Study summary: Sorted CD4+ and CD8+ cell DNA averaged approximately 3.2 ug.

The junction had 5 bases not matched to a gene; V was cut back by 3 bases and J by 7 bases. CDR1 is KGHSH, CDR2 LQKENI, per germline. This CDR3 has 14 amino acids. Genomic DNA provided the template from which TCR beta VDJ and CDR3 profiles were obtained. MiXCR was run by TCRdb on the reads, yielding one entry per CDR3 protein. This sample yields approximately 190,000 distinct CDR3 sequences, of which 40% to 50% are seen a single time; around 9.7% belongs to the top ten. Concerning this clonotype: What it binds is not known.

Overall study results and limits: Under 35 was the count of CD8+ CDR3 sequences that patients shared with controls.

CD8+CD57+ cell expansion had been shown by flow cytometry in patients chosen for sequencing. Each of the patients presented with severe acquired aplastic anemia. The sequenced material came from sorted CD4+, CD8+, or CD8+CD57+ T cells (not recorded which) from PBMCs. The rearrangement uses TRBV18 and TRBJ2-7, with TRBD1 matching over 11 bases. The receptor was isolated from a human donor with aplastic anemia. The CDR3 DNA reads TGTGCCAGCTCACCGGGACAGGGGGGAGAGGAGCAGTACTTC. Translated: CASSPGQGGEEQYF.